Listed below are T cell receptor beta chains from one sample, sequenced in a study of metastatic and nonmetastatic thyroid tumors. Through MiXCR, TCRdb re-clonotyped the PCR reads. The profile shows over 20,000 clones, around 13% of them singletons. Sequenced sample: blood. These receptor sequences come from a female donor with papillary thyroid cancer or a benign thyroid nodule (not recorded which). Some clones in this sample may be carry-over from other donors' samples. Both conserved end residues are part of each CDR3. The order of the fields is D gene, clone size, J gene, V gene, CDR3 DNA, CDR3 protein. A D gene is named only where the DNA matches it firmly. Clone size is stated in some rows and not others, as once, few, many or a class when expanded.

d_gene: TRBD1
abundance: few
j_gene: TRBJ1-4
v_gene: TRBV12-3/TRBV12-4
CDR3nt: TGTGCCAGCAGTTCGGACAGGGAATATAATGAAAAACTGTTTTTT
CDR3aa: CASSSDREYNEKLFF

d_gene: -
abundance: many
j_gene: TRBJ2-7
v_gene: TRBV27
CDR3nt: TGTGCCAGCAGTGACACCGGGACCCTAATTGAGCAGTACTTC
CDR3aa: CASSDTGTLIEQYF

d_gene: -
abundance: many
j_gene: TRBJ1-6
v_gene: TRBV9
CDR3nt: TGTGCCAGCAGCGCATATAATTCACCCCTCCACTTT
CDR3aa: CASSAYNSPLHF

d_gene: -
abundance: many
j_gene: TRBJ1-1
v_gene: TRBV4-2
CDR3nt: TGTGCCAGCAGCCAAGAGGGACGGACTGAAGCTTTCTTT
CDR3aa: CASSQEGRTEAFF

d_gene: -
abundance: medium-sized
j_gene: TRBJ1-2
v_gene: TRBV19
CDR3nt: TGTGCCAGTAGTAGAGGGCCTGGCTATGGCTACACCTTC
CDR3aa: CASSRGPGYGYTF

d_gene: -
abundance: many
j_gene: TRBJ1-1
v_gene: TRBV12-3/TRBV12-4
CDR3nt: TGTGCCAGCAGCCCGAACGGGGTTGGTAATGAAGCTTTCTTT
CDR3aa: CASSPNGVGNEAFF

d_gene: -
abundance: -
j_gene: TRBJ1-2
v_gene: TRBV5-1
CDR3nt: TGCGCCAGCAGCTTGGGAGGTCATGCGTCTGATGGCTACACCTTC
CDR3aa: CASSLGGHASDGYTF

d_gene: -
abundance: few
j_gene: TRBJ2-1
v_gene: TRBV28
CDR3nt: TGTGCCAGCAGGACACAGTGGGCCAACTACAATGAGCAGTTCTTC
CDR3aa: CASRTQWANYNEQFF

d_gene: -
abundance: many
j_gene: TRBJ2-1
v_gene: TRBV2
CDR3nt: TGTGCCAGCAGTGTAGGCAGTTTCCTTGAGCAGTTCTTC
CDR3aa: CASSVGSFLEQFF

d_gene: -
abundance: large
j_gene: TRBJ1-3
v_gene: TRBV6-1
CDR3nt: TGTGCCAGCACCTCCAGGGTGTCTGGAAACACCATATATTTT
CDR3aa: CASTSRVSGNTIYF

d_gene: TRBD2
abundance: many
j_gene: TRBJ2-7
v_gene: TRBV20-1
CDR3nt: TGCAGTGCTAGAAGGGCTAGCGGTACCTACGAGCAGTACTTC
CDR3aa: CSARRASGTYEQYF

d_gene: -
abundance: -
j_gene: TRBJ2-5
v_gene: TRBV10-3
CDR3nt: TGTGCCATCAGTGTCAGCGGTGAAGAGACCCAGTACTTC
CDR3aa: CAISVSGEETQYF

d_gene: -
abundance: few
j_gene: TRBJ2-7
v_gene: TRBV12-3/TRBV12-4
CDR3nt: TGTGCCAGCAGTTTCGGGATCGAGCAGTACTTC
CDR3aa: CASSFGIEQYF

d_gene: -
abundance: many
j_gene: TRBJ1-4
v_gene: TRBV9
CDR3nt: TGTGCCAGCAGCGTCGGGACAATGGGTGAAAAACTGTTTTTT
CDR3aa: CASSVGTMGEKLFF

d_gene: -
abundance: -
j_gene: TRBJ2-7
v_gene: TRBV7-2
CDR3nt: TGTGCCATCAGTTTGGCTCGGGACTACGAGCAGTACTTC
CDR3aa: CAISLARDYEQYF

d_gene: -
abundance: many
j_gene: TRBJ2-2
v_gene: TRBV11-3
CDR3nt: TGTGCCAGCAGCAGGGACAACGCCGGGGAGCTGTTTTTT
CDR3aa: CASSRDNAGELFF

d_gene: TRBD1
abundance: many
j_gene: TRBJ2-5
v_gene: TRBV24-1
CDR3nt: TGTGCCACCAGTGACCCGGGACAGGGAGCAGAGACCCAGTACTTC
CDR3aa: CATSDPGQGAETQYF